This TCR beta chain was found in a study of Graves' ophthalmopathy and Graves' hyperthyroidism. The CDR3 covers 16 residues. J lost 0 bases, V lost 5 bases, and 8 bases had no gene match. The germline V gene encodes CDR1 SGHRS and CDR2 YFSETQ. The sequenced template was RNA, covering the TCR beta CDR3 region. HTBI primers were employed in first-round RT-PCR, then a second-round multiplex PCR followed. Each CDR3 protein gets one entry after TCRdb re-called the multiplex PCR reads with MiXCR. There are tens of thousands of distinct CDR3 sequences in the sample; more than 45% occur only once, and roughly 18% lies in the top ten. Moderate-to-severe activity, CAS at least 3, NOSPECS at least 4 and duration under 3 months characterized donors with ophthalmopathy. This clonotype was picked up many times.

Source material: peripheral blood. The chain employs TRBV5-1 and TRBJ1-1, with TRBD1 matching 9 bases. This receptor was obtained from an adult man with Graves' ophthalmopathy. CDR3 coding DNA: TGCGCCAGCAGACAGGGGGCTCCCCGATTGAACACTGAAGCTTTCTTT. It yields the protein CASRQGAPRLNTEAFF.